Below, 2 T cell receptor beta chains from the same sample are listed, as sequenced in a study of neurological immune-mediated disorders. TCRdb recomputed calls from the 5' RACE reads with MiXCR, one row per CDR3 protein. In the table there are just over 95,000 distinct CDR3 sequences, 3% to 4.5% of which are singletons. Sequencing was performed on PBMCs. These receptors were taken from a woman aged 18-29 years with multiple sclerosis.

This clonotype was seen many times. V usage is TRBV5-1 and J usage is TRBJ1-2, with unresolved D. The germline gives CDR1 SGHRS, CDR2 YFSETQ. The V gene lost 0 bases and the J gene lost 4 bases, with 13 bases spanning the gap. The CDR3 consists of 15 residues. This CDR3 is CASSLASGSGYGYTF. In nucleotides, the CDR3 is TGCGCCAGCAGCTTGGCTTCGGGGTCCGGCTATGGCTACACCTTC.

This clonotype was seen many times. The J gene is TRBJ2-5, the V gene TRBV5-1, with D possibly being TRBD1 or TRBD2 (6 bases each). Deletions cut 7 bases from V and 4 bases from J, with 14 bases between. The CDR3 covers 13 residues. In germline, CDR1 is SGHRS, CDR2 YFSETQ. The CDR3 reads CASAGGGGETQYF. Written as DNA, the CDR3 is TGCGCCAGCGCCGGGGGCGGCGGAGAGACCCAGTACTTC.